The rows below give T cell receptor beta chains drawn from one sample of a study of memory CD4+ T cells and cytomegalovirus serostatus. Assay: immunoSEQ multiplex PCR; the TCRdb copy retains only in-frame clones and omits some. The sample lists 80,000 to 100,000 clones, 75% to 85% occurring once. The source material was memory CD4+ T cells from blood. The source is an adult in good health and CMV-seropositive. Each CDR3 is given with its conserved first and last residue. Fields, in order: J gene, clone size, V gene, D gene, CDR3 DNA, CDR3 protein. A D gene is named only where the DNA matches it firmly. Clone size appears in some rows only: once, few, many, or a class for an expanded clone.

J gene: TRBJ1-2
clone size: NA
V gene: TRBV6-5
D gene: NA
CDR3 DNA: TGTGCCAGCAGTTACTCGTATGACACGAGGGGAAATGGCTACACCTTC
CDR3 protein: CASSYSYDTRGNGYTF

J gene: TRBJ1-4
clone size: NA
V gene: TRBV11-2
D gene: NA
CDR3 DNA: TGTGCCAGCAGCTTAGATCCAGGGGCCGGGGAACTGTTTTTT
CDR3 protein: CASSLDPGAGELFF

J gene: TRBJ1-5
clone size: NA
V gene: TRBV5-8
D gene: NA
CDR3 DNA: TGTGCCAGCAGCTTTTCAGGGCGCCAGCATTTT
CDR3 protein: CASSFSGRQHF

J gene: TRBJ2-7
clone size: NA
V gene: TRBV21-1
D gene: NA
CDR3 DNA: TGTGCCAGCAGCAAGACAAGCAGGTTGGTGGGCCCCTTCTACGAGCAGTACTTC
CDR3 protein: CASSKTSRLVGPFYEQYF

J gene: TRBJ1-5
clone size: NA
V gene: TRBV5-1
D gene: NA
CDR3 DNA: TGCGCCAGCAGCGCGACAGGTGGACGCAATCAGCCCCAGCATTTT
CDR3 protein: CASSATGGRNQPQHF

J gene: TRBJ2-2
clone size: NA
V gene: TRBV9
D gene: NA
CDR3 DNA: TGTGCCAGCAGCGGACGCGCGAACACCGGGGAGCTGTTTTTT
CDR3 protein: CASSGRANTGELFF

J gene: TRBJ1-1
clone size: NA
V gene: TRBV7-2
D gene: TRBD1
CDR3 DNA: TGTGCCAGCAGCTTATCGGGGACAGGACAGAACACTGAAGCTTTCTTT
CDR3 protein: CASSLSGTGQNTEAFF

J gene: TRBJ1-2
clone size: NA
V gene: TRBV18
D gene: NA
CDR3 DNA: TGTGCCAGCTCACCGCTGACAGCCGCCTATGGCTACACCTTC
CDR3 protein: CASSPLTAAYGYTF

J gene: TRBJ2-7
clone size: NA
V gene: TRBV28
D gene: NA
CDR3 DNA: TGTGCCAGCAGTGCTCCGGGGCTCTCCCCCTACGAGCAGTACTTC
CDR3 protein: CASSAPGLSPYEQYF

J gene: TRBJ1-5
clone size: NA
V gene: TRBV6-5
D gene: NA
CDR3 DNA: TGTGCCAGCAGCCTGCTCGGGGGGAATCAGCCCCAGCATTTT
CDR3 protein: CASSLLGGNQPQHF

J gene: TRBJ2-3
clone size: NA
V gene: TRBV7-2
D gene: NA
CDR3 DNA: TGTGCCAGCAGAACTACTCAGATCACAGATACGCAGTATTTT
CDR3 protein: CASRTTQITDTQYF

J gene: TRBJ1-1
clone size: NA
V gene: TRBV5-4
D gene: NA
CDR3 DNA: TGTGCCAGCAGCTTGGACAGCCGAAGCAACACTGAAGCTTTCTTT
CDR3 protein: CASSLDSRSNTEAFF

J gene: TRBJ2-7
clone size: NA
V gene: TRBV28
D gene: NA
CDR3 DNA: TGTGCCAGCAGTTTAGGCAGCTACGAGCAGTACTTC
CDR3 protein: CASSLGSYEQYF

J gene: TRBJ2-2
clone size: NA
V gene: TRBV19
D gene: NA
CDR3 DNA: TGTGCCAGTAGTCTTGCGCTGGCGTCCACCGGGGAGCTGTTTTTT
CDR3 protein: CASSLALASTGELFF

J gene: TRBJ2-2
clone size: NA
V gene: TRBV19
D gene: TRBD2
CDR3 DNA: TGTGCCAGTAGTATAAGTCACGGACTAGCGGAAAACACCGGGGAGCTGTTTTTT
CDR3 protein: CASSISHGLAENTGELFF

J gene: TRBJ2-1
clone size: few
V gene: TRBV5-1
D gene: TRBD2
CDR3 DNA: TGCGCCAGCAGCTGGACTAGCGGTGGTGGGAATGAGCAGTTCTTC
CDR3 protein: CASSWTSGGGNEQFF

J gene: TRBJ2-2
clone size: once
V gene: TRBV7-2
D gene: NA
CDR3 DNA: TGTGCCAGCAGCTTACAGAGTCCCGGGGAGCTGTTTTTT
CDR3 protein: CASSLQSPGELFF

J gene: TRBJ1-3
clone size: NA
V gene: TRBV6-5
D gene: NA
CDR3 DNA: TGTGCCAGCAGTTACGGTTACTCTGGAAACACCATATATTTT
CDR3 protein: CASSYGYSGNTIYF

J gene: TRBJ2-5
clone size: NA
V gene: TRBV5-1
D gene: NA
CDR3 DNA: TGCGCCAGCAGCTTAATAAGCGGAAGCCAAGAGACCCAGTACTTC
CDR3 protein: CASSLISGSQETQYF

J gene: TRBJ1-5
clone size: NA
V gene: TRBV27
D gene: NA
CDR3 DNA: TGTGCCAGCAGTTTATCGTATGGGGGCTTCCAGCCCCAGCATTTT
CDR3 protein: CASSLSYGGFQPQHF

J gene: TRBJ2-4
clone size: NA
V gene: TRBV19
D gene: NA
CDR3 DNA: TGTGCCAGTAGTAGAACAGGGAGGGGACAGTCCGCGACCAGGGCCAAAAACATTCAGTACTTC
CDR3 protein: CASSRTGRGQSATRAKNIQYF

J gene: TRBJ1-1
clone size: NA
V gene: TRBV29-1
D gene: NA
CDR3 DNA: TGCAGCGCTCTATCCGGGACACTAAACACTGAAGCTTTCTTT
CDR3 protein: CSALSGTLNTEAFF

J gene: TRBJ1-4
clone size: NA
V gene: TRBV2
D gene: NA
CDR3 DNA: TGTGCCAGCAGAGAATCCGGGACGGCAAATGAAAAACTGTTTTTT
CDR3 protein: CASRESGTANEKLFF

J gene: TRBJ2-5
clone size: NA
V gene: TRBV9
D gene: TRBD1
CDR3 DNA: TGTGCCAGCAGCGTAAGGGGACAGGTGACCTCCCAAGAGACCCAGTACTTC
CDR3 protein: CASSVRGQVTSQETQYF

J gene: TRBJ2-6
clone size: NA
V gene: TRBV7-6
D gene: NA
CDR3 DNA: TGTGCCAGCAGCCGTGACAGGAGAATATCTGGGGCCAACGTCCTGACTTTC
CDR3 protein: CASSRDRRISGANVLTF

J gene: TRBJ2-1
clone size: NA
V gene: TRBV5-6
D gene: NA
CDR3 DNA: TGTGCCAGCAGCTTGGGCGTCAACCCTTATTACAATGAGCAGTTCTTC
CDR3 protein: CASSLGVNPYYNEQFF

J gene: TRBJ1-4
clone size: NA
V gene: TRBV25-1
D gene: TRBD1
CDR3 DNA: TGTGCCAGCAGTGAATCGTATACAGGGGGTGAAAAACTGTTTTTT
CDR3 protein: CASSESYTGGEKLFF

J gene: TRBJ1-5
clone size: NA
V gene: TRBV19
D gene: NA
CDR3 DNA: TGTGCCAGTAGTATTGGGGGGGATAGCAATCAGCCCCAGCATTTT
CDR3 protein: CASSIGGDSNQPQHF

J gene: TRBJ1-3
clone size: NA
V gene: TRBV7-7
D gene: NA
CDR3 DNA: TGTGCTAGCAGCTTAGCGTTTGGAAACACCATATATTTT
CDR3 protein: CASSLAFGNTIYF

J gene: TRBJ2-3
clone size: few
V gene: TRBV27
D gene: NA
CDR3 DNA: TGTGCCAGCAGTTTAAACGGGGTTACGCAGTATTTT
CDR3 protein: CASSLNGVTQYF

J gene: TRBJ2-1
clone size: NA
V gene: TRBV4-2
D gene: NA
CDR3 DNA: TGTGCCAGCAGCCAAGCCGAGGGTCAATATGAGCAGTTCTTC
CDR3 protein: CASSQAEGQYEQFF

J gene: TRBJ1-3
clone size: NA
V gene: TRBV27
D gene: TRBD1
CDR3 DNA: TGTGCCAGCAGTTTTCTGGGACAGGGAAACACCATATATTTT
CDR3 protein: CASSFLGQGNTIYF

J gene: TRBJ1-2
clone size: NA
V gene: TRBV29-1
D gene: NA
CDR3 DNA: TGCAGCGTTGAAGATTACGCCTCCGGCTACACCTTC
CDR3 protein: CSVEDYASGYTF

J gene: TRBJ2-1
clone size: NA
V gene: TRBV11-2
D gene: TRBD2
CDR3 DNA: TGTGCCAGCACCCCCCTCCCGAGCGGGAGGGCTAACAATGAGCAGTTCTTC
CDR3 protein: CASTPLPSGRANNEQFF

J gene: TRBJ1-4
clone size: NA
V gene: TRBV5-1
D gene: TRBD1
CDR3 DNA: TGCGCCAGCACCCCTCTGCCGGGACAGGCAAATGAAAAACTGTTTTTT
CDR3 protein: CASTPLPGQANEKLFF

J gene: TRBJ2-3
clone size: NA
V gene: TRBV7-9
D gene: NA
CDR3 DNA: TGTGCCAGCAGCTTAGCGCTAGCGACTAGCACAGATACGCAGTATTTT
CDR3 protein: CASSLALATSTDTQYF

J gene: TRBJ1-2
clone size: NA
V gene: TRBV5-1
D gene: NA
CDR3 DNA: TGCGCCAGCAGCTTTGGTAGCGGCAACTATGGCTACACCTTC
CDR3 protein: CASSFGSGNYGYTF

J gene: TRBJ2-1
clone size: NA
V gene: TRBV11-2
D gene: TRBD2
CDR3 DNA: TGTGCCAGCAGCTGGGGACTAGCGGGGAATGAGCAGTTCTTC
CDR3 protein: CASSWGLAGNEQFF

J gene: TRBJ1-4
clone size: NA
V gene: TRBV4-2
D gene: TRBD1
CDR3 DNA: TGTGCCAGCAGCCACGGACAGGGGGCAGCAACTAATGAAAAACTGTTTTTT
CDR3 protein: CASSHGQGAATNEKLFF

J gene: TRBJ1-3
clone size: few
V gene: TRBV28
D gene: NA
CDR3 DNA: TGTGCCAGCAGTTTATGGGCCGCTGGAAACACCATATATTTT
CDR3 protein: CASSLWAAGNTIYF

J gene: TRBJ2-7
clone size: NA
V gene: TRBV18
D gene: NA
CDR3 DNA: TGTGCCAGCTCACCACCCGGACCAAGCTACGAGCAGTACTTC
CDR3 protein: CASSPPGPSYEQYF

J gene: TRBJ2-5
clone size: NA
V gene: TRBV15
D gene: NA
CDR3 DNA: TGTGCCACCAGCAGAGATCTAAAGTACGACGAGACCCAGTACTTC
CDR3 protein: CATSRDLKYDETQYF